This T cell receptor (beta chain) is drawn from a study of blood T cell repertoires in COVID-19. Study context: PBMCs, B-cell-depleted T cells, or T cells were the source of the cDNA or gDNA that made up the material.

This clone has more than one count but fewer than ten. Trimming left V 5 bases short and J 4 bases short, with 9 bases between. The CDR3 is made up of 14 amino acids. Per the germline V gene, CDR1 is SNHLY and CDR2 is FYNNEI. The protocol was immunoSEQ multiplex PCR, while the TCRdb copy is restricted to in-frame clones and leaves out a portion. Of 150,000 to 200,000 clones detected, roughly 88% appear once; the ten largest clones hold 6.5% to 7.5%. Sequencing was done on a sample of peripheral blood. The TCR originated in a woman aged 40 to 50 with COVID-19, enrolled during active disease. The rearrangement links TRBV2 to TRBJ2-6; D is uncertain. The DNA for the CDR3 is TGTGCCAGCAGTCCTATGCGGGGGGCCAACGTCCTGACTTTC. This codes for CASSPMRGANVLTF.